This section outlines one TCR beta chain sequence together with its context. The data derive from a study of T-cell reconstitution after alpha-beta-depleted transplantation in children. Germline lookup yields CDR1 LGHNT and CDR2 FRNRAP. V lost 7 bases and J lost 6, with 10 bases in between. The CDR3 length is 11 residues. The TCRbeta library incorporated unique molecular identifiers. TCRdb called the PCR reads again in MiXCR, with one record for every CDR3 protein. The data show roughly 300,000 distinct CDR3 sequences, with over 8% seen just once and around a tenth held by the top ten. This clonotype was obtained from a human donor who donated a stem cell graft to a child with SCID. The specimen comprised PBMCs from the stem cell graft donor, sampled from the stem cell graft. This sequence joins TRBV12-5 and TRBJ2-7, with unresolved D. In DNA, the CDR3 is TGTGCTAGTGCCTTGTCTCTCGAGCAGTACTTC. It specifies CASALSLEQYF.